These 29 T cell receptor beta chains were sequenced from one sample in a study of T cell responses to AZD1222 COVID-19 vaccine. Sequencing used immunoSEQ multiplex PCR; TCRdb keeps in-frame clones, though not all of them. This sample carries roughly 82,000 clones, more than 75% of them seen once, and the ten largest clones take roughly an eighth. Sequences were derived from peripheral blood, sampled on day 0 of AZD1222 vaccination. These receptors all come from an adult in good health.

The CDR3 spells CASSFVPPEAFF. The CDR3 bases are TGTGCCAGCAGTTTTGTACCCCCTGAAGCTTTCTTT. The genes are TRBV12-3 or TRBV12-4 and TRBJ1-1; D is ambiguous. The germline V and J ends were trimmed by 3 bases and 6 bases, with 8 bases remaining between them. The CDR3 is 12 residues long.

The chain recombines TRBV2 with TRBJ1-1, with unresolved D. CDR1 is SNHLY, CDR2 FYNNEI, per germline. V was shortened by 4 bases and J by 6 bases, with 6 bases between the two germline ends. CDR3 length equals 11 residues. The CDR3 spells CASSVLSEAFF. CDR3 DNA: TGTGCCAGCAGTGTTCTATCTGAAGCTTTCTTT.

This sequence joins TRBV7-3 and TRBJ2-7, with 7 positions matching TRBD2. The J segment lost 6 bases and the V segment lost 1 base, leaving 3 bases of the junction unmatched. This CDR3 contains 13 residues. The germline CDR1 and CDR2 sequences are SGHTA and FQGTGA. This CDR3 is CASSLSGEGEQYF. The CDR3 DNA reads as TGTGCCAGCAGCTTAAGCGGGGAGGGCGAGCAGTACTTC.

This chain joins TRBV5-1 and TRBJ1-5; D unclear. Germline V lookup: CDR1 SGHRS, CDR2 YFSETQ. CDR3 length equals 10 residues. V was clipped by 6 bases and J by 4 bases, with 2 bases between them. CDR3 sequence reads: CASINQPQHF. CDR3 sequence (DNA): TGCGCCAGCATAAATCAGCCCCAGCATTTT.

This chain uses TRBV9 with TRBJ1-2; no clear D. V was cut by 2 bases and J by 1 base, with 6 bases left in between. This CDR3 has 13 residues. Germline V gene lookup returns CDR1 SGDLS and CDR2 YYNGEE. The CDR3 DNA sequence: TGTGCCAGCAGCGTTACTTTTAACTATGGCTACACCTTC. This gives the protein CASSVTFNYGYTF.

This chain uses TRBV9 with TRBJ2-1; D is unresolved. From germline, CDR1 is SGDLS and CDR2 YYNGEE. This CDR3 is 16 amino acids long. V was trimmed by 4 bases and J by 0 bases, leaving 14 bases between them. CDR3 sequence reads: CASSPYSASSYNEQFF. DNA for the CDR3: TGTGCCAGCAGCCCGTACAGCGCCAGCTCCTACAATGAGCAGTTCTTC.

This rearrangement joins TRBV11-2 to TRBJ2-5; TRBD2 is a possible D gene (5 bases). The V end was cut by 1 base, the J end by 7 bases, with 16 bases between. CDR3 size: 15 residues. Germline CDR1 SGHAT, CDR2 FQNNGV. As DNA, the CDR3 is TGTGCCAGCAGCTTAGGGTCAGAGGGTGGTGGGACCCAGTACTTC. Its translation: CASSLGSEGGGTQYF.

The gene calls are TRBV4-3 and TRBJ2-1; 10 bases are shared with TRBD1. Germline V gives CDR1 LGHNA, CDR2 YSLEER. This CDR3 comprises 15 residues. Trimming cost V 4 bases and J 9 bases; bases outside gene matches: 9. The CDR3 region is CASSPGDRGMVEQFF. The CDR3 DNA sequence: TGCGCCAGCAGCCCGGGGGACAGGGGAATGGTTGAGCAGTTCTTC.

This sequence joins TRBV7-2 and TRBJ2-5, with 7 bases that match TRBD2. The germline CDR1 and CDR2 sequences are SGHTA and FQGNSA. Trimming took 5 bases from V and 2 from J; bases not matched to a gene: 5. The CDR3 sequence is 14 residues long. The CDR3 reads CASSVNGGQETQYF. CDR3 in DNA: TGTGCCAGCAGCGTCAACGGGGGGCAAGAGACCCAGTACTTC.

The rearrangement joins TRBV5-6 to TRBJ2-1, with a tentative D call TRBD2 (5 bases). Per the germline V gene, CDR1 is SGHDT and CDR2 is YYEEEE. There are 14 residues in the CDR3. The V end was cut by 0 bases, the J end by 5 bases, with 9 bases between. The CDR3 region is CASSLAGMNNEQFF. DNA of the CDR3: TGTGCCAGCAGCTTGGCGGGGATGAACAATGAGCAGTTCTTC.

This clone was seen once. The chain carries TRBV19 and TRBJ2-7; D not certain. Germline loops: CDR1 LNHDA, CDR2 SQIVND (reference sequence). Trimming shortened V by 1 base and J by 0 bases, and 13 bases separated the two germline ends. The CDR3 extends over 16 amino acids. This CDR3 reads CASSIVPVRSSYEQYF. CDR3 nucleotide sequence: TGTGCCAGTAGTATAGTGCCGGTCCGAAGCTCCTACGAGCAGTACTTC.

The count of this clone is one. A read error may produce the germline difference seen at one junction end. The chain is built from TRBV10-3 and TRBJ1-5; 9 bases are shared with TRBD1. Germline lookup yields CDR1 ENHRY and CDR2 SYGVKD. The CDR3 totals 15 residues. The CDR3 reads CAIGDGDRGNQPQHF. The DNA for the CDR3 is TGTGCCATCGGTGATGGGGACAGGGGCAATCAGCCCCAGCATTTT.

This chain uses TRBV18 with TRBJ1-5, with a weak D call TRBD1 (6 bases). The CDR3 consists of 17 residues. Germline lookup yields CDR1 KGHSH and CDR2 LQKENI. Trimming cost V 0 bases and J 0 bases, with 12 bases left between them. The CDR3 DNA reads as TGTGCCAGCTCACCACCAATACAACAGGGTAGCAATCAGCCCCAGCATTTT. Translated, it gives CASSPPIQQGSNQPQHF. The full variable domain, in which reference TRBV18 and TRBJ1-5 provide the parts outside the CDR3, is NAGVMQNPRHLVRRRGQEARLRCSPMKGHSHVYWYRQLPEEGLKFMVYLQKENIIDESGMPKERFSAEFPKEGPSILRIQQVVRGDSAAYFCASSPPIQQGSNQPQHFGDGTRLSIL.

This chain uses TRBV6-5 with TRBJ1-2; D ambiguous. With 0 bases removed from V and 2 bases from J, the gap between germline ends came to 13 bases. The CDR3 spans 16 residues. From germline, CDR1 is MNHEY and CDR2 SVGAGI. The CDR3 reads CASSYSVNPINYGYTF. The CDR3 DNA follows: TGTGCCAGCAGTTACTCGGTTAACCCAATCAACTATGGCTACACCTTC.

The rearrangement links TRBV18 to TRBJ1-6; D uncertain. The V end lost 5 bases, the J end lost 4 bases, and 9 bases lay between the germline ends. The CDR3 contains 14 residues. Germline lookup yields CDR1 KGHSH and CDR2 LQKENI. In nucleotides, the CDR3 is TGTGCCAGCTCAGTATCACAGTATAATTCACCCCTCCACTTT. Translation: CASSVSQYNSPLHF.

The chain combines TRBV7-2 with TRBJ1-3; D unclear. V was cut by 6 bases and J by 0 bases, with 6 bases left in between. Germline CDR1 is SGHTA and CDR2 is FQGNSA. The CDR3 spans 13 residues. As DNA, the CDR3 is TGTGCCAGCAGAGAAGCCTCTGGAAACACCATATATTTT. This encodes CASREASGNTIYF. The full variable domain, with the rest looked up from reference TRBV7-2 and TRBJ1-3, is GAGVSQSPSNKVTEKGKDVELRCDPISGHTALYWYRQSLGQGLEFLIYFQGNSAPDKSGLPSDRFSAERTGGSVSTLTIQRTQQEDSAVYLCASREASGNTIYFGEGSWLTVV.

This rearrangement joins TRBV7-9 to TRBJ1-5, with TRBD1 as a possible D gene (6 bases). Germline assignment: CDR1 SEHNR and CDR2 FQNEAQ (reference sequence). V was clipped by 10 bases and J by 6 bases, with 13 bases between them. This CDR3 is built from 12 residues. CDR3 region: CATARGGQPQHF. CDR3 nucleotides: TGTGCCACGGCCAGGGGAGGTCAGCCCCAGCATTTT.

The rearrangement links TRBV5-1 to TRBJ1-1; no definite D call. Per germline, CDR1 SGHRS and CDR2 YFSETQ. Deletions cut 2 bases from V and 1 base from J, with 6 bases between. The CDR3 covers 13 residues. In nucleotides, the CDR3 is TGCGCCAGCAGCTTCGGGCAGAACACTGAAGCTTTCTTT. This sequence encodes CASSFGQNTEAFF. Using reference TRBV5-1 and TRBJ1-1 for the parts outside the CDR3, the full variable domain is KAGVTQTPRYLIKTRGQQVTLSCSPISGHRSVSWYQQTPGQGLQFLFEYFSETQRNKGNFPGRFSGRQFSNSRSEMNVSTLELGDSALYLCASSFGQNTEAFFGQGTRLTVV.

V gene TRBV4-2 combines with J gene TRBJ2-1; 13 positions agree with TRBD2. The germline gives CDR1 LGHNA, CDR2 YNFKEQ. V shed 0 bases, J shed 6 bases, and the junction held 5 bases outside the gene matches. This CDR3 has 17 amino acids. CDR3 amino acids: CASSQDLRTSGGNEQFF. Written as DNA, the CDR3 is TGTGCCAGCAGCCAAGATTTAAGGACTAGCGGGGGCAATGAGCAGTTCTTC.

The chain uses TRBV18 and TRBJ1-5, with 8 bases that match TRBD1. The CDR3 is 16 amino acids. CDR1 is KGHSH, CDR2 LQKENI, per germline. V was pared by 2 bases and J by 6 bases, with 9 bases of the junction left unmatched. CDR3 protein: CASSPSAGGEGQPQHF. In nucleotides, the CDR3 is TGTGCCAGCTCACCAAGCGCAGGGGGCGAGGGTCAGCCCCAGCATTTT.

This clone was seen more than once but under ten times. This chain links TRBV5-1 with TRBJ2-2; D is unresolved. The CDR3 is 14 amino acids. Between the trimmed V and J ends, which lost 0 bases and 1 base, there was a span of 4 bases. CDR1 is SGHRS, CDR2 YFSETQ, per germline. The DNA of the CDR3 is TGCGCCAGCAGCTTGGTGCTGAACACCGGGGAGCTGTTTTTT. It is translated as CASSLVLNTGELFF.

The CDR3, as DNA: TGTGCCAGCTCACCACGCGGGGACGGCCAGCCCCAGCATTTT. As protein: CASSPRGDGQPQHF. This chain links TRBV18 with TRBJ1-5; D may be TRBD1 (5 bases). The V gene's germline CDR1 is KGHSH and CDR2 LQKENI. There are 14 residues in the CDR3. Trimming shortened V by 1 base and J by 7 bases, and 11 bases separated the two germline ends.

The chain carries TRBV4-3 and TRBJ2-7; D gene ambiguous. This CDR3 is built from 15 residues. V was shortened by 0 bases and J by 4 bases, with 13 bases between the two germline ends. Germline V gives CDR1 LGHNA, CDR2 YSLEER. The CDR3 region has the DNA TGCGCCAGCAGCCAAGAAAAGGGATCGGGTTACGAGCAGTACTTC. Translating it yields CASSQEKGSGYEQYF.

This clone showed up just a few times. This sequence joins TRBV7-9 and TRBJ1-2; 7 bases map to TRBD1. The CDR3 loop spans 14 amino acids. Trimming removed 5 bases from V and 1 base from J; junction bases left unmatched: 4. Germline V CDR1 and CDR2: SEHNR, FQNEAQ (reference sequence). CDR3 nucleotide sequence: TGTGCCAGCAGCCCGTCAGGGGGTAACTATGGCTACACCTTC. Its protein is CASSPSGGNYGYTF.

V is TRBV19 and J is TRBJ2-2; tentative D call: TRBD1 (6 bases). CDR1 and CDR2 (germline): LNHDA, SQIVND (reference sequence). The CDR3 has 16 amino acids. The germline V and J ends were trimmed by 5 bases and 2 bases, with 15 bases remaining between them. The CDR3 nucleotides read TGTGCCAGTAGTCTGCGATTGGGGGCCAACACCGGGGAGCTGTTTTTT. Residues: CASSLRLGANTGELFF. Filled out from reference TRBV19 and TRBJ2-2, the complete variable domain reads DGGITQSPKYLFRKEGQNVTLSCEQNLNHDAMYWYRQDPGQGLRLIYYSQIVNDFQKGDIAEGYSVSREKKESFPLTVTSAQKNPTAFYLCASSLRLGANTGELFFGEGSRLTVL.

This chain links TRBV28 with TRBJ1-2; weak D call: TRBD1 (6 bases). This CDR3 spans 15 amino acids. V lost 6 bases and J lost 8, with 22 bases in between. CDR1 and CDR2 (germline): MDHEN, SYDVKM. Written as DNA, the CDR3 is TGTGCCAGCAGCATCCCCCGATGGGGGGCTAGGGGCTACACCTTC. Protein product: CASSIPRWGARGYTF.

The V and J genes are TRBV18 and TRBJ1-6; D not certain. V dropped 0 bases and J dropped 8 bases, with 11 bases sitting between them. The CDR3 runs 15 residues. From germline, CDR1 is KGHSH and CDR2 LQKENI. DNA of the CDR3: TGTGCCAGCTCACCACCGTCGGGGTACGATTCACCCCTCCACTTT. This encodes CASSPPSGYDSPLHF.

The chain recombines TRBV7-9 with TRBJ1-3, with D perhaps matching TRBD1 (6 bases). The V end lost 5 bases, the J end lost 0 bases, and 20 bases lay between the germline ends. The CDR3 has 18 residues. Per germline, CDR1 SEHNR and CDR2 FQNEAQ (reference sequence). The CDR3 protein is CASSPWATTGLSGNTIYF. CDR3 bases: TGTGCCAGCAGCCCTTGGGCCACGACAGGCCTCTCTGGAAACACCATATATTTT. Using reference TRBV7-9 and TRBJ1-3 for the parts outside the CDR3, the full variable domain is DTGVSQNPRHKITKRGQNVTFRCDPISEHNRLYWYRQTLGQGPEFLTYFQNEAQLEKSRLLSDRFSAERPKGSFSTLEIQRTEQGDSAMYLCASSPWATTGLSGNTIYFGEGSWLTVV.

The chain combines TRBV7-2 with TRBJ2-3; D might be TRBD2 (5 bases). Germline V CDR1 and CDR2: SGHTA, FQGNSA. V was trimmed by 0 bases and J by 10 bases, leaving 11 bases between them. The CDR3 runs to 13 residues. The CDR3 DNA reads as TGTGCCAGCAGCTTAGCCGAGGGATCCGCGCAGTATTTT. It codes for CASSLAEGSAQYF.